The clone carrying this T cell receptor (beta chain) was counted between two and nine times. Its antigen is unknown. One entry per CDR3 protein, called by TCRdb with MiXCR from the 5' RACE reads. The sample lists 550,000 to 600,000 distinct CDR3 sequences; 17% were seen once. The data are from a study of T-cell memory formation after mild COVID-19. Findings and limits, study-wide: Contracting CD4+ clones sat mainly in CM and EM; CD8+ in EMRA.

What was sequenced was PBMCs or a T cell subset sorted from them (not recorded which). The receptor comes from an adult woman who had mild COVID-19 (a few samples of this study predate the infection). Cell type and time point are not known.

CDR3 bases: TGTGCCAGCAGTTTAAAATTTGGATTCTATGGCTACACCTTC. It specifies CASSLKFGFYGYTF. This chain connects TRBV27 to TRBJ1-2; D not resolved. In germline, CDR1 is MNHEY, CDR2 SMNVEV (reference sequence). This CDR3 is built from 14 residues. Between the trimmed V and J ends, which lost 2 bases and 4 bases, there was a span of 11 bases.